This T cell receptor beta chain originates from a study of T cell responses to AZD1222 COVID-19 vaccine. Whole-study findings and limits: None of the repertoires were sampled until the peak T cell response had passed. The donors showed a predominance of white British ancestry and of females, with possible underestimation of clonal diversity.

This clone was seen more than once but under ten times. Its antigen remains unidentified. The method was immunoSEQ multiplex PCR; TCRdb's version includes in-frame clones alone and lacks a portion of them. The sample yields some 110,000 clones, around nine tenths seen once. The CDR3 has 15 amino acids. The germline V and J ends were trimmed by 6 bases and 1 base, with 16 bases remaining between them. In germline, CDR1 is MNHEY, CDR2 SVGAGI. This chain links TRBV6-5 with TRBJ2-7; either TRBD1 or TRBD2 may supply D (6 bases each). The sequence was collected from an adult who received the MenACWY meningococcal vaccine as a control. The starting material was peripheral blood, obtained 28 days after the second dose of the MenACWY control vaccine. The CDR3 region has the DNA TGTGCCAGCAGACCCGGGGGCTCCTGGTCCTACGAGCAGTACTTC. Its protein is CASRPGGSWSYEQYF.